This TCR beta chain was sequenced during a study of shared T cell receptors in the human thymus. The CDR3 consists of 12 residues. With 4 bases removed from V and 5 bases from J, the gap between germline ends came to 10 bases. Germline V CDR1 and CDR2: SGDLS, YYNGEE. Clones were read by immunoSEQ multiplex PCR, and TCRdb kept only the in-frame ones, dropping some. The repertoire includes roughly 410,000 clones, about 95% of them detected once, and around 0.018% sits in the top ten. V is TRBV9 and J is TRBJ2-7; no reliable D call. What was sequenced was thymocytes. The TCR sequence derives from a human donor. This CDR3 reads CASSPPSNEQYF. CDR3 bases: TGTGCCAGCAGCCCCCCCTCTAACGAGCAGTACTTC.